The 7 T cell receptor beta chains presented below share a single source sample, sequenced in a study of technical replicates of blood from a few donors. The method was immunoSEQ multiplex PCR; TCRdb's version includes in-frame clones alone and lacks a portion of them. Among approximately 79,000 clones listed, approximately 97% were seen once. Sequenced: T cells isolated from PBMCs. These receptor sequences come from a human donor in good health.

This chain uses TRBV5-4 with TRBJ2-7, with D possibly TRBD1 on 5 matching bases. CDR3 size: 14 residues. V shed 1 base and J shed 5 bases, with 13 bases lying between them. CDR1 and CDR2 (germline): SGHNT, YYREEE (reference sequence). The CDR3 loop reads CASSLQPGPDEQYF. CDR3 DNA: TGTGCCAGCAGCTTGCAACCAGGGCCCGACGAGCAGTACTTC.

The genes are TRBV29-1 and TRBJ1-1; D unresolved. This CDR3 contains 13 residues. The germline V gene has CDR1 SQVTM and CDR2 ANQGSEA. Trimming shortened V by 4 bases and J by 3 bases, and 12 bases separated the two germline ends. CDR3 coding DNA: TGCAGCGTTGCCTGGGCGGAGGACACTGAAGCTTTCTTT. This encodes CSVAWAEDTEAFF.

This clone was seen a single time. CDR3 sequence: CASSLAANYGYTF. Written as DNA, the CDR3 is TGCGCCAGCAGCTTGGCAGCTAACTATGGCTACACCTTC. The chain couples TRBV5-1 to TRBJ1-2; D gene uncertain. The germline CDR1 and CDR2 sequences are SGHRS and YFSETQ. The CDR3 sequence is 13 residues long. Trimming cost V 0 bases and J 0 bases, with 3 bases left between them. Filled out from reference TRBV5-1 and TRBJ1-2, the complete variable domain reads KAGVTQTPRYLIKTRGQQVTLSCSPISGHRSVSWYQQTPGQGLQFLFEYFSETQRNKGNFPGRFSGRQFSNSRSEMNVSTLELGDSALYLCASSLAANYGYTFGSGTRLTVV.

This chain links TRBV19 with TRBJ2-1, with 10 bases matching TRBD1. V was pared by 8 bases and J by 7 bases, with 5 bases of the junction left unmatched. This CDR3 region has 13 residues. Germline V lookup: CDR1 LNHDA, CDR2 SQIVND (reference sequence). CDR3 protein: CASGTGARNEQFF. The CDR3 DNA reads as TGTGCCAGTGGGACAGGGGCGCGGAATGAGCAGTTCTTC.

V usage is TRBV21-1 and J usage is TRBJ1-1. TRBV21-1 is a documented pseudogene. The CDR3 runs to 14 residues. The chain's CDR3 is CASRKKAWRVEAFF. DNA for the CDR3: TGTGCCAGCAGGAAGAAGGCCTGGAGGGTTGAAGCTTTCTTT.

The chain employs TRBV6-1 and TRBJ1-2; weak D call: TRBD1 (5 bases). Trimming took off 10 bases at V and 5 bases at J, with 11 bases between the two ends. CDR1 is MNHNS and CDR2 is SASEGT in the germline V gene. This CDR3 region has 11 residues. The CDR3 protein is CATPTDYGYTF. The CDR3, as DNA: TGTGCCACCCCGACAGATTATGGCTACACCTTC.

The chain recombines TRBV5-1 with TRBJ2-1, with 7 bases lining up with TRBD2. Germline-derived CDR1 and CDR2 are SGHRS and YFSETQ. Germline trimming cut 7 bases from V and 8 bases from J; bases unmatched to any gene: 3. The CDR3 length is 11 residues. CDR3 in DNA: TGCGCCAGCGTCGGGGGGTATGAGCAGTTCTTC. This translates into CASVGGYEQFF.